The sequence of this T cell receptor (beta chain) was determined in a study of blood T cell repertoires in COVID-19. About the study: Nucleic acid was either cDNA or gDNA, and it came from T cells, B-cell-depleted T cells, or PBMCs.

J lost 6 bases, V lost 2 bases, and 4 bases had no gene match. This CDR3 has 12 amino acids. In germline, CDR1 is GTSNPN, CDR2 SVGIG (reference sequence). As handled by the study authors: Reference gene primer amplification gave nucleated cell count estimates. The method was immunoSEQ multiplex PCR; TCRdb's version includes in-frame clones alone and lacks a portion of them. That table supplies the V and J calls and clone size; D and trimming were determined from the DNA. The sample yields 68,000 or so clones, around 91% seen once. The sequenced sample was peripheral blood. The sequence came from a man between 45 and 60 years old with COVID-19, enrolled during active disease. V and J are TRBV30 and TRBJ2-7; 7 bases align to TRBD2. DNA of the CDR3: TGTGCCTGGAGTAAACTAGCGATCGAGCAGTACTTC. Translation gives CAWSKLAIEQYF. Based on the CDR3 plus reference TRBV30 and TRBJ2-7, the full variable domain is SQTIHQWPATLVQPVGSPLSLECTVEGTSNPNLYWYRQAAGRGLQLLFYSVGIGQISSEVPQNLSASRPQDRQFILSSKKLLLSDSGFYLCAWSKLAIEQYFGPGTRLTVT.